This T cell receptor (beta chain) was documented in a study of T cell repertoires in cytomegalovirus infection. Study-level information: Carrying CMV and the relevant HLA type showed in public TCR beta signatures. General study results and limits: There were HLA-C-restricted CMV-specific TCR beta clonotypes dominating the ex vivo response.

TCRdb processed the reads anew with MiXCR; each CDR3 protein has one entry. The repertoire holds some 200,000 distinct CDR3 sequences, with around 35% as singletons. Concerning this clonotype: Its antigen is unidentified.

Losses at the gene ends were 3 bases for V and 4 bases for J; bases not matched to a gene: 9. This CDR3 comprises 16 residues. In germline, CDR1 is SGHNT, CDR2 YYREEE (reference sequence). This sequence originates from a human donor in good health (CMV status not recorded). Some clones in this sample may be carry-over from other donors' samples. Sequencing used CD8+ T cells from cultured PBMCs, obtained from culture after CMV antigen stimulation. The gene calls are TRBV5-4 and TRBJ1-3; TRBD1 matches at 8 bases. The CDR3 coding sequence is TGTGCCAGCAGCTCGGACAGGGCAAGTAGGGGAAACACCATATATTTT. Encoded protein: CASSSDRASRGNTIYF.